This TCR beta chain was sequenced during a study of blood T cell repertoires in COVID-19. About the study: Acute and convalescent COVID-19 specimens originated in the United States, Italy and Spain. In each case, the material was cDNA or gDNA derived from T cells, B-cell-depleted T cells, or PBMCs.

In the authors' workflow: The authors estimated nucleated cell counts from reference gene primer amplification. Only in-frame clones appear in the TCRdb table, and some are missing; sequencing was by immunoSEQ multiplex PCR. That table is the source of V, J and clone size, and D and trimming were worked out from the DNA. The sample shows some 300,000 clones, around nine tenths of them seen only once. CDR3 length: 12 amino acids. The ends were cut back, 5 bases at V and 3 bases at J, with 8 bases in the middle. The V gene's germline CDR1 is SQVTM and CDR2 ANQGSEA. This clone was counted between two and nine times.

Material for sequencing was peripheral blood. This chain connects TRBV29-1 to TRBJ2-1, with a weak D call TRBD1 (6 bases). The source of this sequence is a woman in her thirties with COVID-19, enrolled during active disease. The CDR3 coding sequence is TGCAGCGTTCAGGGGAACTACAATGAGCAGTTCTTC. It specifies CSVQGNYNEQFF.